This entry concerns a single T cell receptor beta chain. This entry is derived from a study of blood T cells in healthy people across ages. Germline loops: CDR1 SNHLY, CDR2 FYNNEI. The CDR3 contains 16 residues. Losses at the gene ends were 6 bases for V and 7 bases for J; bases not matched to a gene: 10. Together with a sample-barcoded 5' primer, a J-beta primer mix was included in a second PCR lasting roughly 6 to 12 cycles. Each TCR beta cDNA got a 12-nucleotide random molecular identifier. All samples gave at least 2.5 million CDR3-containing paired-end reads. One entry per CDR3 protein, called by TCRdb with MiXCR from the 5' RACE reads. The repertoire has about 1 million distinct CDR3 sequences, under 30% of them found once; the top ten carry about 0.72%. This sample was also put to use in a study of T cells of mothers and their children. That source notes: Per child, 3 million or so TCR beta CDR3 reads were obtained, against over 8.5 million per mother.

The sequence was obtained from a girl between 2 and 10 years old in good health. V gene TRBV2 combines with J gene TRBJ2-1, with 12 positions matching TRBD2. Source material: blood. CDR3 bases: TGTGCCAGCAGACCCGCTGACCTAGCGGGAGGGAATGAGCAGTTCTTC. Amino acids: CASRPADLAGGNEQFF.